The entry that follows covers one T cell receptor (beta chain) sequence. What it binds is not known. The CDR3 runs 17 residues. Researchers attached unique molecular identifiers to individual cDNA molecules. TCRdb used MiXCR to reprocess the 5' RACE reads, holding one entry per CDR3 protein. The sample has over 70,000 distinct CDR3 sequences; under 15% are singletons. The sample is drawn from a study of early T cells in non-severe SARS-CoV-2 infection. Study-wide points: The study's VDJdb matching favored anti-spike CD8 responses and missed private and CD4 specificities.

The chain joins TRBV1 to TRBJ1-5; the table's D call, TRBD1, was not checked against the DNA. TRBV1 is recorded as a pseudogene. Material for sequencing was whole blood. The source is an adult who was a healthcare worker with PCR-confirmed SARS-CoV-2 infection or an uninfected control (not recorded which). The CDR3 spells CTSSQDSRQGINQPQHF. CDR3 coding DNA: TGCACCAGCAGCCAAGATTCCCGACAGGGGATCAATCAGCCCCAGCATTTT.